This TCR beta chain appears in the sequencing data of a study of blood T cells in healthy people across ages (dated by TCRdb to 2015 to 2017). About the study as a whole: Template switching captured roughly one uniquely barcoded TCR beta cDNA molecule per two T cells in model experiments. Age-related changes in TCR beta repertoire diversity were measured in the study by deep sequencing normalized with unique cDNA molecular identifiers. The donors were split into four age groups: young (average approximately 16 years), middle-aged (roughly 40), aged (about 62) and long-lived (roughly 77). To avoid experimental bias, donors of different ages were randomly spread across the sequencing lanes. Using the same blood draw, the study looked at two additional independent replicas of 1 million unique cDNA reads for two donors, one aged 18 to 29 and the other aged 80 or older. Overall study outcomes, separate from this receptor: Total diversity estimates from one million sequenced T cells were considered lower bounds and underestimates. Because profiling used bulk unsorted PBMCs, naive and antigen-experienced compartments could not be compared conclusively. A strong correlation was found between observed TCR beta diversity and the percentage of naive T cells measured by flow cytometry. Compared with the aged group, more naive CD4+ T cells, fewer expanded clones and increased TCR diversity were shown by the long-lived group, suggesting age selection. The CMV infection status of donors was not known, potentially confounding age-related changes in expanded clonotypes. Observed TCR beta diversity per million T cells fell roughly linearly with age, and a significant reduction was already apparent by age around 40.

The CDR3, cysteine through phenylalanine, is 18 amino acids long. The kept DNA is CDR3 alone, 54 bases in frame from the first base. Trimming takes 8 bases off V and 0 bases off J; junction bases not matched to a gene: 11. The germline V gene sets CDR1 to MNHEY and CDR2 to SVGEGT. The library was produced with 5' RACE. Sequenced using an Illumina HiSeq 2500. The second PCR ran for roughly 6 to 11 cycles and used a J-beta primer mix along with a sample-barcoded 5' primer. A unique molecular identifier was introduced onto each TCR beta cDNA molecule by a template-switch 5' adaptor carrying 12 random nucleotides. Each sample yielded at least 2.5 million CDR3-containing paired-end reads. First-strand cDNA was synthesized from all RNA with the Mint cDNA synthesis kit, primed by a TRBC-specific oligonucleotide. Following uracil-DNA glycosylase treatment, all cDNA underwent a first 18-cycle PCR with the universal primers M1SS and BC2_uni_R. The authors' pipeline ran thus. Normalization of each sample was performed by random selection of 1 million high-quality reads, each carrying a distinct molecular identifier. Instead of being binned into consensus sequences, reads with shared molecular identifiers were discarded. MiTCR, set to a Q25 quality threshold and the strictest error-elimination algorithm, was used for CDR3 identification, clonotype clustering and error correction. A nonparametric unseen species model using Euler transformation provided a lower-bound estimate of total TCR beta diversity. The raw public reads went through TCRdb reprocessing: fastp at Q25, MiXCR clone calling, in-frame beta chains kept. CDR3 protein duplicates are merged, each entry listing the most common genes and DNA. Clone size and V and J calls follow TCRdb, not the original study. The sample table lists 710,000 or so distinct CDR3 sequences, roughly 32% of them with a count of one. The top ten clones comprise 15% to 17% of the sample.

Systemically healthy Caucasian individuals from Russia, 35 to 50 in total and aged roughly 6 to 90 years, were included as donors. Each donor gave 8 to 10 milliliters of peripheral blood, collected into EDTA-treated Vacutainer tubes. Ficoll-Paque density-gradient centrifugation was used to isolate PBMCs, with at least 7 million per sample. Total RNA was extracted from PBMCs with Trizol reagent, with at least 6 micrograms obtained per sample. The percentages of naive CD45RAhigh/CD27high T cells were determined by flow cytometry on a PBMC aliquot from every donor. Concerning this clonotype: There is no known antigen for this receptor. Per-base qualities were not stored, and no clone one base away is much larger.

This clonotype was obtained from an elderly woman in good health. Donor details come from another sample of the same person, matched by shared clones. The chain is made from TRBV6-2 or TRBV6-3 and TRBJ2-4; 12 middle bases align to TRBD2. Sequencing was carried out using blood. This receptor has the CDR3 CASYPRTSGTLAKNIQYF. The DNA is TGTGCCAGCTATCCCAGGACTAGCGGGACCCTAGCCAAAAACATTCAGTACTTC.